Listed below are T cell receptor beta chains from one sample, sequenced in a study of shared clonotypes between healthy human individuals. The data were produced by immunoSEQ multiplex PCR, yet TCRdb's version contains in-frame clones alone and is incomplete. The profile shows about 660,000 clones, around 72% of them singletons. The material sequenced was memory CD4+ T cells sorted from blood. The receptors come from a woman aged 25 to 39 in good health. Both conserved end residues are part of each CDR3. Clone size is given for some rows only: seen once, a few or many times, or a class if the clone is expanded.

CDR3aa,j_gene,abundance,v_gene
CASSYSAAGNIQYF,TRBJ2-4,-,TRBV6-5
CASSLETFGELFF,TRBJ2-2,many,TRBV5-1
CASSLSVSSYNEQFF,TRBJ2-1,-,TRBV5-1
CSVERSTDNYGYTF,TRBJ1-2,-,TRBV29-1
CASSLLGASGSTDTQYF,TRBJ2-3,-,TRBV9
CASSSTGQGETQYF,TRBJ2-5,few,TRBV25-1
CASSLGRSSGMEDTEAFF,TRBJ1-1,-,TRBV5-1
CASSLAGLAGFYNEQFF,TRBJ2-1,-,TRBV5-1
CASSPTPGLSNQPQHF,TRBJ1-5,many,TRBV28
CASSSSDNGRNTEAFF,TRBJ1-1,-,TRBV4-2
CSVAVQRSVEAFF,TRBJ1-1,-,TRBV29-1
CASSDPGRGTEAFF,TRBJ1-1,-,TRBV19
CASTRTASTEAFF,TRBJ1-1,once,TRBV6-1
CASSPHTGIGETQYF,TRBJ2-5,-,TRBV25-1
CASSLGMGLQETQYF,TRBJ2-5,-,TRBV5-6
CSVEQGDWSEQYF,TRBJ2-7,-,TRBV29-1
CASSLDTGGPDTQYF,TRBJ2-3,once,TRBV27